This is a list of T cell receptor beta chains from one sample in a study of blood T cell repertoires in COVID-19. The table came from immunoSEQ multiplex PCR; TCRdb's copy has only in-frame clones and leaves some out. There are 170,000 or so clones in the sample; 60% to 80% occur only once, and roughly 17% lies in the top ten. Sequenced material: PBMCs or T cells enriched from blood (not recorded which). The receptors originated from a woman aged 50 to 65 who had recovered from COVID-19. Both conserved end residues are part of each CDR3. The D gene is left open where the match is weak. Rows give clone size only sometimes, using once, few, many, or a class for an expanded clone.

>once|TRBD1|TRBV5-1|TRBJ2-3
CASSSGGSGIDTQYF
TGCGCCAGCAGCTCAGGGGGTTCAGGGATAGATACGCAGTATTTT
>NA|NA|TRBV7-2|TRBJ2-5
CASSLSRGVGETQYF
TGTGCCAGCAGCCTCTCCCGCGGGGTGGGGGAGACCCAGTACTTC
>NA|NA|TRBV3-1/TRBV3-2|TRBJ2-2
CASTPPIATGELFF
TGTGCCAGCACACCGCCGATAGCCACCGGGGAGCTGTTTTTT
>once|NA|TRBV19|TRBJ1-1
CASRLPRGRTEAFF
TGTGCCAGTAGACTACCACGGGGGAGGACTGAAGCTTTCTTT
>NA|TRBD1|TRBV28|TRBJ2-7
CASREPTGKSYEQYF
TGTGCCAGCAGGGAACCGACAGGGAAGTCCTACGAGCAGTACTTC
>NA|NA|TRBV5-1|TRBJ2-2
CASSGGGANTGELFF
TGCGCCAGCAGCGGTGGCGGAGCGAACACCGGGGAGCTGTTTTTT
>NA|NA|TRBV19|TRBJ1-5
CASNWLFNQPQHF
TGTGCCAGTAACTGGTTATTCAATCAGCCCCAGCATTTT
>NA|NA|TRBV5-6|TRBJ2-1
CASNRVSYNEQFF
TGTGCCAGCAACAGGGTATCCTACAATGAGCAGTTCTTC
>NA|NA|TRBV28|TRBJ1-4
CASSPRGGKLFF
TGTGCCAGCAGTCCCCGGGGGGGGAAACTGTTTTTT
>NA|NA|TRBV21-1|TRBJ1-5
CASSKGRQGNQPQHF
TGTGCCAGCAGCAAGGGGAGACAGGGAAATCAGCCCCAGCATTTT
>NA|NA|TRBV15|TRBJ2-5
CATSGDRYQETQYF
TGTGCCACCAGCGGCGACAGGTACCAAGAGACCCAGTACTTC
>NA|NA|TRBV11-3|TRBJ2-3
CASSLSGGADTQYF
TGTGCCAGCAGCTTATCGGGGGGCGCAGATACGCAGTATTTT
>NA|NA|TRBV10-3|TRBJ2-1
CAISESPLGGLTANEQFF
TGTGCCATCAGTGAGTCCCCCCTAGGAGGGTTAACCGCCAATGAGCAGTTCTTC
>NA|TRBD2|TRBV5-1|TRBJ2-1
CASSPQGLAGGGDEQFF
TGCGCCAGCAGCCCCCAAGGACTAGCGGGAGGGGGCGATGAGCAGTTCTTC
>NA|TRBD2|TRBV7-2|TRBJ2-2
CASDLGGDTGELFF
TGTGCCAGCGACCTTGGGGGGGACACCGGGGAGCTGTTTTTT
>few|NA|TRBV6-1|TRBJ2-2
CASSESFTGELFF
TGTGCCAGCAGTGAATCCTTCACCGGGGAGCTGTTTTTT
>NA|TRBD2|TRBV7-2|TRBJ2-3
CASSLVAVAGSDTQYF
TGTGCCAGCAGCTTAGTTGCTGTAGCGGGGTCAGATACGCAGTATTTT
>once|TRBD1|TRBV7-2|TRBJ2-7
CASSSEQGARSEQYF
TGTGCCAGCAGCTCCGAACAGGGGGCGCGGAGCGAGCAGTACTTC
>NA|TRBD2|TRBV28|TRBJ2-7
CASQREQTYEQYF
TGTGCCAGCCAGCGGGAGCAAACCTACGAGCAGTACTTC
>once|NA|TRBV7-6|TRBJ2-7
CASSLSPSVPYEQYF
TGTGCCAGCAGCCTATCCCCTAGCGTACCCTACGAGCAGTACTTC
>NA|NA|TRBV7-9|TRBJ1-1
CASSPDSEAFF
TGTGCCAGCAGCCCGGACAGTGAAGCTTTCTTT
>once|NA|TRBV28|TRBJ1-1
CASRLTGYTEAFF
TGTGCCAGCAGACTAACAGGTTACACTGAAGCTTTCTTT
>NA|TRBD2|TRBV6-4|TRBJ2-3
CASSDGLAGGPDTQYF
TGTGCCAGCAGTGACGGGCTAGCGGGAGGCCCCGATACGCAGTATTTT
>NA|NA|TRBV7-2|TRBJ1-1
CASSFLQATEAFF
TGTGCCAGCAGCTTTCTCCAGGCAACTGAAGCTTTCTTT
>NA|NA|TRBV6-1|TRBJ2-3
CASSEEETGNGYF
TGTGCCAGCAGTGAAGAAGAAACGGGAAACGGGTATTTT
>NA|TRBD2|TRBV5-1|TRBJ2-2
CASGFNSGTSGWKLFF
TGCGCCAGCGGATTTAATTCCGGGACTAGCGGGTGGAAGCTGTTTTTT
>NA|TRBD2|TRBV10-3|TRBJ2-7
CATDSSGHNEQYF
TGTGCCACCGATTCTAGCGGGCACAACGAGCAGTACTTC
>NA|TRBD1|TRBV7-6|TRBJ2-5
CASSPWTGAGETQYF
TGTGCCAGCAGCCCGTGGACAGGGGCTGGAGAGACCCAGTACTTC
>NA|TRBD1|TRBV7-2|TRBJ2-3
CASSSTGGRRLDTQYF
TGTGCCAGCAGTTCCACAGGGGGCCGCAGGCTAGATACGCAGTATTTT
>NA|NA|TRBV18|TRBJ1-4
CASSRTATNEKLFF
TGTGCCAGCTCACGAACAGCAACTAATGAAAAACTGTTTTTT
>NA|TRBD2|TRBV5-1|TRBJ2-1
CASSKGTSGITYNEQFF
TGCGCCAGCAGCAAAGGGACTAGCGGGATCACCTACAATGAGCAGTTCTTC
>once|TRBD1|TRBV10-3|TRBJ2-1
CAISESWTGNPEQFF
TGTGCCATCAGTGAGTCGTGGACAGGGAATCCTGAGCAGTTCTTC
>NA|TRBD1|TRBV5-1|TRBJ2-7
CASSNTRQGISYEQYF
TGCGCCAGCAGCAACACACGACAGGGGATATCGTACGAGCAGTACTTC
>NA|NA|TRBV6-6|TRBJ2-3
CASRRGILSTDTQYF
TGTGCCAGCAGGAGGGGGATCTTGAGCACAGATACGCAGTATTTT
>NA|TRBD2|TRBV7-8|TRBJ2-2
CASSLPSGRAPNTGELFF
TGTGCCAGCAGCTTACCCAGTGGGAGGGCGCCGAACACCGGGGAGCTGTTTTTT
>few|TRBD1|TRBV5-1|TRBJ1-6
CASSPENRGYSPLHF
TGCGCCAGCAGCCCGGAGAACAGGGGCTATTCACCCCTCCACTTT
>NA|TRBD1|TRBV28|TRBJ2-4
CASRKDRGNIQYF
TGTGCCAGCAGAAAGGACAGGGGAAACATTCAGTACTTC
>NA|TRBD2|TRBV11-2|TRBJ2-1
CASSLETSGEQFF
TGTGCCAGCAGCTTAGAGACTAGCGGTGAGCAGTTCTTC
>few|TRBD2|TRBV2|TRBJ2-2
CASRGLAGVGTGELFF
TGTGCCAGCAGGGGACTAGCGGGAGTGGGCACCGGGGAGCTGTTTTTT
>NA|NA|TRBV18|TRBJ2-7
CASSPDSFAYEQYF
TGTGCCAGCTCACCTGACAGCTTCGCCTACGAGCAGTACTTC
>NA|NA|TRBV9|TRBJ1-2
CASSVEGGNGYTF
TGTGCCAGCAGCGTAGAAGGAGGTAATGGCTACACCTTC
>NA|TRBD2|TRBV5-1|TRBJ2-1
CASRVPGLAGGNEQFF
TGCGCCAGCAGAGTCCCGGGACTAGCGGGAGGCAATGAGCAGTTCTTC
>NA|NA|TRBV7-2|TRBJ1-6
CASSLKRDSPLHF
TGTGCCAGCAGCTTAAAACGGGATTCACCCCTCCACTTT
>few|NA|TRBV4-1|TRBJ2-2
CASSQEAGTTGELFF
TGCGCCAGCAGCCAAGAAGCAGGGACAACCGGGGAGCTGTTTTTT
>NA|NA|TRBV7-6|TRBJ2-1
CASSLEAASSYNEQFF
TGTGCCAGCAGCTTAGAGGCGGCCTCCTCCTACAATGAGCAGTTCTTC
>few|NA|TRBV24-1|TRBJ2-1
CATSNKYGISSYNEQFF
TGTGCCACCAGTAACAAGTACGGGATTAGCTCCTACAATGAGCAGTTCTTC
>NA|TRBD2|TRBV6-5|TRBJ2-5
CASTRLAELETQYF
TGTGCCAGTACACGACTAGCGGAGTTGGAGACCCAGTACTTC
>NA|NA|TRBV30|TRBJ2-5
CAWSDPGVIETQYF
TGTGCCTGGAGTGATCCCGGGGTGATAGAGACCCAGTACTTC
>NA|TRBD1|TRBV5-6|TRBJ1-2
CASSLRGTGRSYGYTF
TGTGCCAGCAGCTTGAGGGGGACAGGGCGATCCTATGGCTACACCTTC
>NA|TRBD2|TRBV30|TRBJ2-3
CACVAEREADTQYF
TGTGCCTGTGTCGCTGAGCGGGAGGCAGATACGCAGTATTTT
>once|TRBD1|TRBV6-5|TRBJ1-1
CASRGQGGRTEAFF
TGTGCCAGCAGAGGACAGGGAGGTAGGACTGAAGCTTTCTTT
>NA|NA|TRBV27|TRBJ1-1
CASSESLSGSTEAFF
TGTGCCAGCAGTGAATCACTTTCCGGGTCCACTGAAGCTTTCTTT
>NA|TRBD2|TRBV18|TRBJ2-1
CASSPGSGEQFF
TGTGCCAGCTCACCGGGTAGCGGGGAGCAGTTCTTC
>NA|NA|TRBV6-7|TRBJ2-7
CAGRDKTTYEQYF
TGTGCCGGCCGGGACAAAACTACCTACGAGCAGTACTTC